The clone carrying this T cell receptor beta chain has just one count. V dropped 3 bases and J dropped 4 bases, with 12 bases sitting between them. Germline CDR1 and CDR2: SEHNR and FQNEAQ (reference sequence). This CDR3 region has 14 residues. The sample originates from a study of blood T cell repertoires in COVID-19. Overall study context: Donors in the United States, Italy and Spain gave samples during acute or convalescent COVID-19. The analysed material was cDNA or gDNA that came from T cells, B-cell-depleted T cells, or PBMCs.

Per the study methods: Nucleated cell counts were estimated from reference gene primer amplification. Assay used: immunoSEQ multiplex PCR; TCRdb lists only in-frame clones, some missing. D and trimming come from the DNA, and the V and J calls and clone size come from that table. The data show about 78,000 clones, about nine tenths seen once. Sample: peripheral blood. The sequence derives from a woman aged 45-59 years in a cohort sampled during active COVID-19. The chain joins TRBV7-9 to TRBJ2-5, with D possibly matching TRBD2 (5 bases). Written as DNA, the CDR3 is TGTGCCAGCAGCTTTCCTGGCGGAGGAGAGACCCAGTACTTC. It is translated as CASSFPGGGETQYF.